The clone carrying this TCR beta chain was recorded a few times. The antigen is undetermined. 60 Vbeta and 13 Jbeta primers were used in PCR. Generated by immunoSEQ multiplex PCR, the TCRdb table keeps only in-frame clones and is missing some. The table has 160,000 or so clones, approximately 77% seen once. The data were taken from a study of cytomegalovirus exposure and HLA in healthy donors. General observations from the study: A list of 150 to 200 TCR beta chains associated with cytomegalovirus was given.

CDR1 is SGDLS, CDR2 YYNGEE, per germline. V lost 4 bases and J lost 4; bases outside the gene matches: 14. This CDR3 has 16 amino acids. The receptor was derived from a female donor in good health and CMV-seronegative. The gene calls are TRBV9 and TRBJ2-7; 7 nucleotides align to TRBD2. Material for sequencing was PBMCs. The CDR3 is CASSPAWGEGLYEQYF. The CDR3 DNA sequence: TGTGCCAGCAGCCCCGCGTGGGGGGAGGGCCTATACGAGCAGTACTTC.